This T cell receptor (beta chain) was obtained from a study of blood T cell repertoires in COVID-19. Profiled with immunoSEQ multiplex PCR; TCRdb holds only in-frame clones, not every one. The table has roughly 220,000 clones, approximately 90% seen once. V was clipped by 3 bases and J by 4 bases, with 15 bases between them. The CDR3 loop spans 15 amino acids. In germline, CDR1 is KGHSH, CDR2 LQKENI. Sequenced: peripheral blood. The chain uses TRBV18 and TRBJ1-1, with D perhaps matching TRBD1 (5 bases). This receptor was identified in a man older than 75 with acute or convalescent COVID-19. In nucleotides, the CDR3 is TGTGCCAGCTCACCCCTTCCCGGGGGAGGCACTGAAGCTTTCTTT. Translated, it gives CASSPLPGGGTEAFF.